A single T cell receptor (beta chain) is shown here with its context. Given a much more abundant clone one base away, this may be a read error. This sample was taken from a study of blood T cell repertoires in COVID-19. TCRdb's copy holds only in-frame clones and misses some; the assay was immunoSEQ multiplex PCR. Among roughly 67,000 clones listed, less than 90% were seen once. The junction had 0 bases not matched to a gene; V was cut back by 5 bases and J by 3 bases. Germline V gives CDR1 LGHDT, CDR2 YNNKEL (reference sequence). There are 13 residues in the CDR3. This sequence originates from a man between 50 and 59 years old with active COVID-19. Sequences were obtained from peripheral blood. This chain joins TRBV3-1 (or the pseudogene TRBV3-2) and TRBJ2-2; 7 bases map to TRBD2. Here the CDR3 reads CASSGRDTGELFF. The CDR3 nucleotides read TGTGCCAGCAGCGGGAGGGACACCGGGGAGCTGTTTTTT.